This T cell receptor (beta chain) originates from a study of blood T cell repertoires in COVID-19. Study in general: Samples taken during acute and convalescent COVID-19 were collected in the United States, Italy and Spain. The cDNA or gDNA used as material had been derived from T cells, B-cell-depleted T cells, or PBMCs.

This table comes from immunoSEQ multiplex PCR, and its TCRdb copy is limited to in-frame clones, with some not included. The repertoire consists of around 200,000 clones, with roughly 75% occurring once and the leading ten covering less than 7%. Sequencing used peripheral blood. The receptor was derived from a woman in her 70s with acute or convalescent COVID-19.

CDR3 coding DNA: TGTGCCAGCAGCAGACGGGACACCGCTGGCGAGCAGTACTTC. Translation gives CASSRRDTAGEQYF. The chain carries TRBV7-8 and TRBJ2-7; tentatively, D is TRBD1 (6 bases). The germline V gene encodes CDR1 SGHVS and CDR2 FQNEAQ. V was shortened by 5 bases and J by 6 bases, with 17 bases between the two germline ends. This CDR3 has 14 amino acids.